These 7 T cell receptor beta chains share one sample of origin, sequenced in a study of Ad26.COV2.S vaccination and SARS-CoV-2 variants. Clones were sequenced by immunoSEQ multiplex PCR, and TCRdb holds only the in-frame ones, with some missing. The sample lists roughly 380,000 clones, about 85% occurring once. Indicated treatment: around 19 received Ad26.COV2.S at low or high dose, single or two shots; about five received placebo; per-sample allocation not given. On day 63 after the first injection, vaccine and placebo recipients gave samples. Sequences were derived from peripheral blood, sampled in a trial of Ad26.COV2.S vaccine versus placebo. The receptors here all came from a person between 18 and 60 years old who received the Ad26.COV2.S COVID-19 vaccine or a placebo.

This chain uses TRBV5-1 with TRBJ2-3, with 12 bases fitting TRBD2. This CDR3 has 17 amino acids. V lost 4 bases to trimming and J lost 2 bases; unmatched junction nucleotides: 8. Germline V lookup: CDR1 SGHRS, CDR2 YFSETQ. CDR3 nucleotides: TGCGCCAGCAGCCGGCTACTAGCGGGGGGACTCACAGATACGCAGTATTTT. This sequence encodes CASSRLLAGGLTDTQYF. Based on the CDR3 plus reference TRBV5-1 and TRBJ2-3, the full variable domain is KAGVTQTPRYLIKTRGQQVTLSCSPISGHRSVSWYQQTPGQGLQFLFEYFSETQRNKGNFPGRFSGRQFSNSRSEMNVSTLELGDSALYLCASSRLLAGGLTDTQYFGPGTRLTVL.

There are a few counts of this clone. V is TRBV6-4 and J is TRBJ2-3; D assignment may be TRBD1 or TRBD2 (5 bases each). The germline V gene has CDR1 MRHNA and CDR2 SNTAGT. The germline V and J ends were trimmed by 6 bases and 0 bases, with 10 bases remaining between them. This CDR3 is built from 14 residues. CDR3 residues: CASSRDGSTDTQYF. For the CDR3, the DNA is TGTGCCAGCAGCCGGGACGGTAGCACAGATACGCAGTATTTT.

This clone was seen only a few times. The V gene is TRBV3-1 (or the pseudogene TRBV3-2), the J gene TRBJ2-7; a possible D gene is TRBD1 (6 bases). Trimming removed 2 bases at V and 5 bases at J, with 7 bases between. CDR3 length: 12 amino acids. From germline, CDR1 is LGHDT and CDR2 YNNKEL (reference sequence). The CDR3 coding sequence is TGTGCCAGCAGCCAAACAGGGCACGAGCAGTACTTC. Translated: CASSQTGHEQYF.

The rearrangement links TRBV19 to TRBJ1-1, with TRBD1 identical over 9 bases. This CDR3 spans 14 amino acids. V lost 6 bases to trimming and J lost 0 bases; unmatched junction nucleotides: 2. Germline CDR1 is LNHDA and CDR2 is SQIVND (reference sequence). The CDR3 is CASRGDRVNTEAFF. DNA for the CDR3: TGTGCCAGTAGAGGGGACAGGGTGAACACTGAAGCTTTCTTT.

This clone occurred once. The V and J genes are TRBV6-2 or TRBV6-3 and TRBJ1-5, with TRBD1 matching over 9 bases. Germline-derived CDR1 and CDR2 are MNHEY and SVGEGT. Unmatched junction bases numbered 2, after V lost 0 bases and J lost 5 bases. This CDR3 has 15 amino acids. The CDR3 loop is CASSYSNRGHQPQHF. CDR3 DNA sequence: TGTGCCAGCAGTTACTCGAACAGGGGGCATCAGCCCCAGCATTTT.

This chain links TRBV7-9 with TRBJ1-4; a possible D gene is TRBD1 (6 bases). Trimming cost V 5 bases and J 2 bases, with 12 bases left between them. The CDR3 extends over 15 amino acids. The germline CDR1 and CDR2 sequences are SEHNR and FQNEAQ (reference sequence). In DNA, the CDR3 is TGTGCCAGCAGCGTAACAGGGCCCACTAATGAAAAACTGTTTTTT. This codes for CASSVTGPTNEKLFF.

The chain is built from TRBV5-1 and TRBJ2-7, with TRBD2 identical over 13 bases. Germline CDR1 reads SGHRS; CDR2 reads YFSETQ. The V and J ends lost 4 bases and 0 bases, in that order; junction bases with no gene match: 10. The CDR3 extends over 18 amino acids. The CDR3: CASSGPGTSGARSYEQYF. Written as DNA, the CDR3 is TGCGCCAGCAGCGGCCCCGGGACTAGCGGGGCTCGCTCCTACGAGCAGTACTTC.